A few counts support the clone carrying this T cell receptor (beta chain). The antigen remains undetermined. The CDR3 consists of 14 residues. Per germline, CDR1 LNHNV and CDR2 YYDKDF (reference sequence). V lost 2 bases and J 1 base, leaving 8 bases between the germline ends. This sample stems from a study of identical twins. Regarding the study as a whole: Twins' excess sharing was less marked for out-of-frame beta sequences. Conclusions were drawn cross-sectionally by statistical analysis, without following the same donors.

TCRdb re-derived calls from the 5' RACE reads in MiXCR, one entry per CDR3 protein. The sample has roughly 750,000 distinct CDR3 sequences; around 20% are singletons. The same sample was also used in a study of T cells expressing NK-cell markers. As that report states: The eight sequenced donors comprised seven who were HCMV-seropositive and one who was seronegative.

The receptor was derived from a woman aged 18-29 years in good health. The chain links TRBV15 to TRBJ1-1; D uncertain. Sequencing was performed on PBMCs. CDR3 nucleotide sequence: TGTGCCACCAGCAGATTCGGTACGAACACTGAAGCTTTCTTT. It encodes CATSRFGTNTEAFF. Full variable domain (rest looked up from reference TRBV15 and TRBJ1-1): DAMVIQNPRYQVTQFGKPVTLSCSQTLNHNVMYWYQQKSSQAPKLLFHYYDKDFNNEADTPDNFQSRRPNTSFCFLDIRSPGLGDTAMYLCATSRFGTNTEAFFGQGTRLTVV.